The 10 T cell receptor beta chains in this list originate from one sample, sequenced in a study of T-cell memory formation after mild COVID-19. Using its own MiXCR run on the 5' RACE reads, TCRdb lists one record per CDR3 protein. The sample holds roughly 510,000 distinct CDR3 sequences, 17% seen once. The sequenced material came from PBMCs or a T cell subset sorted from them (not recorded which). The origin of the receptors is an adult woman who had mild COVID-19 (a few samples of this study predate the infection). Cell type and time point are not known.

In its sample, this clonotype was seen a few times. V gene TRBV18 combines with J gene TRBJ1-4; no definite D call. Per germline, CDR1 KGHSH and CDR2 LQKENI. This CDR3 contains 12 residues. Trimming removed 3 bases from V and 8 bases from J, with 7 bases in between. This CDR3 reads CASSPVQEKLFF. CDR3 nucleotides: TGTGCCAGCTCACCGGTCCAGGAAAAACTGTTTTTT. The entire variable domain, with the rest obtained from reference TRBV18 and TRBJ1-4, is as follows: NAGVMQNPRHLVRRRGQEARLRCSPMKGHSHVYWYRQLPEEGLKFMVYLQKENIIDESGMPKERFSAEFPKEGPSILRIQQVVRGDSAAYFCASSPVQEKLFFGSGTQLSVL.

The chain links TRBV6-5 to TRBJ2-1; D perhaps matches TRBD1 (5 bases). The germline V gene encodes CDR1 MNHEY and CDR2 SVGAGI. V was shortened by 7 bases and J by 7 bases, with 20 bases between the two germline ends. The CDR3 spans 15 residues. CDR3 loop: CASTKARVKTNEQFF. The CDR3 DNA reads as TGTGCCAGCACTAAGGCCAGGGTTAAGACGAATGAGCAGTTCTTC.

The chain uses TRBV12-3 or TRBV12-4 and TRBJ2-3, with TRBD2 matching 7 bases. Trimming at V came to 6 bases and at J to 8 bases, leaving 11 bases not matched to a gene. The CDR3 totals 14 residues. The CDR3 coding sequence is TGTGCCAGCAGCACTCGGACGGGGAGGGGTACGCAGTATTTT. Translated: CASSTRTGRGTQYF.

This rearrangement joins TRBV9 to TRBJ1-3, with 8 nucleotides matching TRBD1. V shed 4 bases and J 2 bases; nucleotides not matched to a gene: 11. Germline V lookup: CDR1 SGDLS, CDR2 YYNGEE. CDR3 length equals 17 residues. In DNA form, the CDR3 reads TGTGCCAGCAGCCCAAGGACAGGGATTTATGCTGGAAACACCATATATTTT. Amino acid sequence: CASSPRTGIYAGNTIYF.

The V gene is TRBV3-1, the J gene TRBJ2-4, with TRBD2 matching 14 bases. CDR1 and CDR2 from the germline V gene are LGHDT and YNNKEL (reference sequence). The CDR3 sequence is 16 residues long. The J segment lost 8 bases and the V segment lost 4 bases, leaving 7 bases of the junction unmatched. Here the CDR3 DNA reads TGTGCCAGCAGCCCACCGACTAGCGGGAGGGCTGACATTCAGTACTTC. This gives the protein CASSPPTSGRADIQYF.

The V gene is TRBV6-5, the J gene TRBJ2-5; 8 positions agree with TRBD2. Trimming cost V 3 bases and J 5 bases; bases outside gene matches: 5. CDR3 size: 14 residues. Germline CDR1 and CDR2: MNHEY and SVGAGI. The CDR3 here is CASSYNGREETQYF. The DNA of the CDR3 is TGTGCCAGCAGTTATAACGGGAGGGAGGAGACCCAGTACTTC.

J is TRBJ1-1 and V is TRBV11-2; D is unresolved. The CDR3 spans 14 residues. The V gene lost 5 bases and the J gene lost 4 bases, with 14 bases spanning the gap. Germline lookup yields CDR1 SGHAT and CDR2 FQNNGV. The CDR3 spells CASSTTSSSTEAFF. The CDR3 region has the DNA TGTGCCAGCAGCACTACAAGTTCGAGCACTGAAGCTTTCTTT.

This chain links TRBV6-5 with TRBJ1-3; D is undetermined. The CDR3 is made up of 16 amino acids. Per germline, CDR1 MNHEY and CDR2 SVGAGI. Trimming stripped 5 bases from V and 0 bases from J, with 14 bases between. DNA of the CDR3: TGTGCCAGCAGTGGAGGGCGGACCCGCTCTGGAAACACCATATATTTT. As protein: CASSGGRTRSGNTIYF.

This clonotype was detected only a few times. The chain joins TRBV7-9 to TRBJ1-2, with TRBD1 matching over 10 bases. J was trimmed by 4 bases and V by 5 bases; bases with no gene match: 4. CDR1 is SEHNR, CDR2 FQNEAQ, per germline (reference sequence). The CDR3 is made up of 14 amino acids. The CDR3 sequence is CASSPGTGVYGYTF. CDR3 DNA sequence: TGTGCCAGCAGCCCCGGGACAGGGGTCTATGGCTACACCTTC.

This clonotype has a count of ten or more. The V call is TRBV29-1, the J call TRBJ2-6; D gene unclear. With 2 bases removed from V and 0 bases from J, the gap between germline ends came to 2 bases. The CDR3 runs 13 residues. The germline V gene encodes CDR1 SQVTM and CDR2 ANQGSEA. The CDR3 nucleotides read TGCAGCGTTGAAAGCTCTGGGGCCAACGTCCTGACTTTC. This gives the protein CSVESSGANVLTF.